The rows below give T cell receptor beta chains drawn from one sample of a study of T-cell reconstitution after alpha-beta-depleted transplantation in children. In TCRdb, the PCR reads were re-called with MiXCR into one record per CDR3 protein. The sample shows about 980,000 distinct CDR3 sequences, about 31% of them seen only once. This sample comprised PBMCs, mostly from graft donor cells, obtained 360 days after TCRalphabeta/CD19-depleted stem cell transplant. These receptors originate from a boy under two years old who had a stem cell transplant for SCID, so the T cells may come from the graft donor. Both conserved end residues are trimmed from each CDR3. Fields, in order: clone size, V gene, D gene, J gene, CDR3 protein. D genes are given only for firm matches. Clone size appears in some rows only: once, few, many, or a class for an expanded clone.

abundance: few; v_gene: TRBV7-8; d_gene: TRBD1; j_gene: TRBJ2-1; CDR3aa: ASSHRQGVATGNEQF
abundance: .; v_gene: TRBV12-3/TRBV12-4; d_gene: TRBD2; j_gene: TRBJ2-1; CDR3aa: ASSFASGGYNEQF
abundance: .; v_gene: TRBV20-1; d_gene: .; j_gene: TRBJ1-5; CDR3aa: SAITRAGNQPQH
abundance: .; v_gene: TRBV29-1; d_gene: TRBD1; j_gene: TRBJ2-1; CDR3aa: SAQGTAYNEQF
abundance: .; v_gene: TRBV7-8; d_gene: .; j_gene: TRBJ2-5; CDR3aa: ASSLGNRGGETQY
abundance: few; v_gene: TRBV11-1; d_gene: .; j_gene: TRBJ2-5; CDR3aa: ASSPRDWGEAQY
abundance: few; v_gene: TRBV4-2; d_gene: .; j_gene: TRBJ2-4; CDR3aa: ASSQEATILAKNIQY
abundance: .; v_gene: TRBV7-2; d_gene: .; j_gene: TRBJ2-7; CDR3aa: ASSLTLRGLYEQY
abundance: .; v_gene: TRBV28; d_gene: .; j_gene: TRBJ1-5; CDR3aa: ASSLGHREGNQPQH
abundance: many; v_gene: TRBV4-1; d_gene: TRBD2; j_gene: TRBJ2-5; CDR3aa: ASSPPGTTGGKIQY